Following are 14 T cell receptor beta chains from one sample sequenced in a study of high-grade serous ovarian cancer treatment subgroups (dated by TCRdb to the early 2020s). The method behind the library was the immunoSEQ multiplex PCR assay. The table comes from immuneACCESS by way of TCRdb, which keeps in-frame sequences with V and J called. Part of the clones is missing from these tables; in studies checked, under half for an unresolved V gene and the rest for unknown reasons. This sample is represented by around 15,000 clones; 86% of them were singletons. Approximately 6.3% of the sample belongs to the ten largest clones. Tumor samples were collected prior to definitive surgery or chemotherapy. Sequenced input: tumor tissue. Receptor source: a human donor with high-grade serous ovarian cancer.

The chain employs TRBV28 and TRBJ1-3; D call uncertain. The V gene lost 4 bases and the J gene lost 0 bases, with 7 bases spanning the gap. The CDR3 spans 14 residues. Per the germline V gene, CDR1 is MDHEN and CDR2 is SYDVKM. The CDR3 protein is CASSSGRSGNTIYF. Here the CDR3 DNA reads TGTGCCAGCAGTTCGGGCCGCTCTGGAAACACCATATATTTT.

The J gene is TRBJ2-7, the V gene TRBV21-1; TRBD2 is the table's D call, not checked against the DNA. TRBV21-1 is assigned pseudogene status. The CDR3 runs to 13 residues. This CDR3 reads CASSKWDPGTQYF. CDR3 in DNA: TGTGCCAGCAGCAAATGGGACCCCGGGACTCAGTACTTC.

With respect to this clone: One end of the junction fails to match germline, which may point to a read error. The chain is built from TRBV6-1 and TRBJ1-1, with D tentatively TRBD1 (6 bases). This CDR3 region has 15 residues. Looked up from germline, CDR1 is MNHNS and CDR2 is SASEGT. This chain's CDR3 is CASSTTPRTAGSVIF. Written as DNA, the CDR3 is TGTGCCAGCAGTACCACTCCGCGGACAGCTGGTTCGGTAATCTTT.

The CDR3 sequence: CASSQDSQARVGPLHF. The CDR3, as DNA: TGCGCCAGCAGCCAAGATTCGCAGGCCCGGGTGGGACCCCTCCACTTT. J is TRBJ1-6 and V is TRBV4-1; D unclear. The CDR3 totals 16 residues. Between the trimmed V and J ends, which lost 0 bases and 12 bases, there was a span of 18 bases. Germline-derived CDR1 and CDR2 are MGHRA and YSYEKL.

The chain couples TRBV7-6 to TRBJ1-4, with TRBD1 matching 7 bases. This CDR3 is 14 amino acids long. V lost 6 bases to trimming and J lost 7 bases; unmatched junction nucleotides: 8. The germline V gene encodes CDR1 SGHVS and CDR2 FNYEAQ. For the CDR3, the DNA is TGTGCCAGCAGTCGGACGCAGGGGGGTGAAAAACTGTTTTTT. It codes for CASSRTQGGEKLFF.

The V and J genes are TRBV18 and TRBJ1-5; 7 positions agree with TRBD1. The V gene's germline CDR1 is KGHSH and CDR2 LQKENI. V shed 3 bases and J 6 bases; nucleotides not matched to a gene: 2. CDR3 length: 13 residues. This CDR3 is CASSPQGGQPQHF. In nucleotides, the CDR3 is TGTGCCAGCTCACCCCAGGGGGGTCAGCCCCAGCATTTT.

The V and J genes are TRBV7-3 and TRBJ2-3, with 7 bases fitting TRBD2. Germline V gene data show CDR1 as SGHTA and CDR2 as FQGTGA. This CDR3 is 15 amino acids long. V lost 3 bases, J lost 1 base, and 4 bases stayed unmatched. In DNA form, the CDR3 reads TGTGCCAGCAGCTTTGGGGCGGGGGGCACAGATACGCAGTATTTT. Residues: CASSFGAGGTDTQYF.

This rearrangement joins TRBV13 to TRBJ1-6, with D unclear. This CDR3 region has 19 residues. Looked up from germline, CDR1 is PRHDT and CDR2 is FYEKMQ (reference sequence). Trimming removed 0 bases at V and 0 bases at J, with 15 bases between. DNA for the CDR3: TGTGCCAGCAGCTTAGGGCCCAGTAGCACCTCCTCCTATAATTCACCCCTCCACTTT. Translated: CASSLGPSSTSSYNSPLHF.

The rearrangement uses TRBV6-5 and TRBJ1-2; TRBD1 might be the D (6 bases). Trimming removed 0 bases at V and 6 bases at J, with 8 bases between. The germline V gene encodes CDR1 MNHEY and CDR2 SVGAGI. The length of the CDR3 is 13 residues. Here the CDR3 DNA reads TGTGCCAGCAGTTACTCCGGGACACATGGCTACACCTTC. Translated: CASSYSGTHGYTF.

As for this clone: One end of the junction does not line up with germline, which may come from a read error. The chain couples TRBV6-4 to TRBJ2-7; TRBD2 aligns across 7 bases. The CDR3 contains 16 residues. The germline V gene has CDR1 MRHNA and CDR2 SNTAGT. The CDR3 region has the DNA TGTGCCAGCAGTTACTCTTCCAGCGGGGCTTCCTACGAGCAGTACTTC. It codes for CASSYSSSGASYEQYF.

A word on this clone: The junction departs from the called germline gene at one end, perhaps through a read error. The chain uses TRBV27 and TRBJ2-7, with D possibly being TRBD1 (5 bases). The CDR3 has 13 residues. The V gene's germline CDR1 is MNHEY and CDR2 SMNVEV (reference sequence). The CDR3: CASSGTYGQGYHF. DNA for the CDR3: TGTGCCAGCAGTGGAACCTACGGGCAGGGTTATCACTTC.

The chain has TRBV4-3 and TRBJ2-1; 7 bases agree with TRBD1. The CDR3 covers 14 residues. J was trimmed by 7 bases and V by 5 bases; bases with no gene match: 8. Germline V CDR1 and CDR2: LGHNA, YSLEER. This CDR3 is CASSALQQGNEQFF. The CDR3 nucleotides read TGCGCCAGCAGCGCCTTACAACAGGGGAATGAGCAGTTCTTC.

The chain uses TRBV30 and TRBJ2-2; D uncertain. This CDR3 has 13 amino acids. Trimming took off 2 bases at V and 1 base at J, with 5 bases between the two ends. Per germline, CDR1 GTSNPN and CDR2 SVGIG (reference sequence). The CDR3 region has the DNA TGTGCCTGGAGTATGGGGAACACCGGGGAGCTGTTTTTT. It encodes CAWSMGNTGELFF.

The chain recombines TRBV10-2 with TRBJ2-1, with 10 bases that match TRBD2. With 8 bases clipped from V and 10 bases from J, the junction kept 8 bases outside the gene matches. Germline V gene sequence: CDR1 WSHSY, CDR2 SAAADI. CDR3 length: 13 amino acids. In DNA, the CDR3 is TGCGCCAGCCTGATAGCGGGGGGAGGAGAGCAGTTCTTC. Protein: CASLIAGGGEQFF.